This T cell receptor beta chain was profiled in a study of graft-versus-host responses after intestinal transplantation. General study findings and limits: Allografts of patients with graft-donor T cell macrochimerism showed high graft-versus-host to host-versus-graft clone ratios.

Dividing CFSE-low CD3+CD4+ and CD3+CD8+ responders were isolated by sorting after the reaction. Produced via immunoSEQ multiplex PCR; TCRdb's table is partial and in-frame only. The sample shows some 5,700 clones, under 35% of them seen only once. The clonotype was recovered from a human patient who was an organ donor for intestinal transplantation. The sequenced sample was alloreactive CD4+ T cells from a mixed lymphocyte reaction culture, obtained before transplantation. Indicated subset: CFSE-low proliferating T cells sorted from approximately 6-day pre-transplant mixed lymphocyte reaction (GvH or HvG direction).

The CDR3 reads CASSYRGPGSTEAFF. DNA of the CDR3: TGTGCCAGCAGCTACCGCGGTCCAGGGAGCACTGAAGCTTTCTTT. The chain is built from TRBV11-2 and TRBJ1-1; weak D call: TRBD1 (5 bases). This CDR3 has 15 amino acids. V dropped 4 bases and J dropped 4 bases, with 16 bases sitting between them. CDR1 SGHAT and CDR2 FQNNGV come from the germline V gene.